Sequencing of this T cell receptor (beta chain) was carried out in a study of cytomegalovirus exposure and HLA in healthy donors. PCR amplification relied on 60 Vbeta primers (plus 13 Jbeta primers). Here immunoSEQ multiplex PCR was the method, and the copy in TCRdb shows in-frame clones only, minus some. This sample has fewer than 250,000 clones, with around 85% found just once. This CDR3 has 18 residues. In germline, CDR1 is GTSNPN, CDR2 SVGIG (reference sequence). V shed 3 bases and J 2 bases; nucleotides not matched to a gene: 18. The sequence came from a human donor in good health. Sequenced material: PBMCs. The chain employs TRBV30 and TRBJ2-7, with 8 bases aligning to TRBD1. CDR3 amino acids: CAWRNPGTGQVGPYEQYF. The CDR3 DNA follows: TGTGCCTGGAGAAACCCTGGGACAGGCCAGGTCGGGCCCTACGAGCAGTACTTC. Full variable domain (remainder filled in from reference TRBV30 and TRBJ2-7): SQTIHQWPATLVQPVGSPLSLECTVEGTSNPNLYWYRQAAGRGLQLLFYSVGIGQISSEVPQNLSASRPQDRQFILSSKKLLLSDSGFYLCAWRNPGTGQVGPYEQYFGPGTRLTVT.